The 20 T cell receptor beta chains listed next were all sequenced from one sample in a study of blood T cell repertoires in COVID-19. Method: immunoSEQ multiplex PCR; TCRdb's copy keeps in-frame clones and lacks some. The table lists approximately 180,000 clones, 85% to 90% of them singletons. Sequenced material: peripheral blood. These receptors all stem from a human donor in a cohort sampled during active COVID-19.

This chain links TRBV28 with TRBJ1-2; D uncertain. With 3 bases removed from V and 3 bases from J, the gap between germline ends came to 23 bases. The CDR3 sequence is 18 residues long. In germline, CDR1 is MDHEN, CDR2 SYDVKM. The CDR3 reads CASSLVRKPSLYYYGYTF. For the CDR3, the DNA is TGTGCCAGCAGTTTGGTCAGGAAACCATCCCTCTATTACTATGGCTACACCTTC.

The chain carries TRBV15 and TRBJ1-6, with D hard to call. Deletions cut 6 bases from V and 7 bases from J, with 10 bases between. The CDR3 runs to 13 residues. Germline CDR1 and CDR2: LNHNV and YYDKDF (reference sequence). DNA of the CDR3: TGTGCCACCAGGAGGGATTCAAATTCACCCCTCCACTTT. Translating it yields CATRRDSNSPLHF.

This CDR3 reads CASSHPTSGSYNEQFF. CDR3 nucleotides: TGTGCCAGCAGCCACCCGACTAGCGGGTCCTACAATGAGCAGTTCTTC. The V call is TRBV5-4, the J call TRBJ2-1; TRBD2 matches at 10 bases. Germline loops: CDR1 SGHNT, CDR2 YYREEE (reference sequence). The CDR3 contains 16 residues. V shed 4 bases, J shed 1 base, and the junction held 5 bases outside the gene matches.

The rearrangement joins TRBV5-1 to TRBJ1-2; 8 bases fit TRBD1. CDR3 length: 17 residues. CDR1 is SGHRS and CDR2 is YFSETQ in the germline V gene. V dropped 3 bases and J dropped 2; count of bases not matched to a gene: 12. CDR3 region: CASSWNPGQVDNYGYTF. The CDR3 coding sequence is TGCGCCAGCAGCTGGAACCCGGGACAGGTGGACAACTATGGCTACACCTTC.

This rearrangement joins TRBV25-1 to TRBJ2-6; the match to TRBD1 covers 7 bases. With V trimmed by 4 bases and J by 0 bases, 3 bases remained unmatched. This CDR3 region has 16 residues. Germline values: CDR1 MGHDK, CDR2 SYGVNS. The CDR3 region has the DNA TGTGCCAGCAGTGGAAACAGGGGCTCTGGGGCCAACGTCCTGACTTTC. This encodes CASSGNRGSGANVLTF.

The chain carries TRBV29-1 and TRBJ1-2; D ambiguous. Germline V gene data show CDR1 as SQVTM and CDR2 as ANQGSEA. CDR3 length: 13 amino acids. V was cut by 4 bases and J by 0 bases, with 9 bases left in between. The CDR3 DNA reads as TGCAGCGTTGTCGGGAAGTCTAACTATGGCTACACCTTC. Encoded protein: CSVVGKSNYGYTF.

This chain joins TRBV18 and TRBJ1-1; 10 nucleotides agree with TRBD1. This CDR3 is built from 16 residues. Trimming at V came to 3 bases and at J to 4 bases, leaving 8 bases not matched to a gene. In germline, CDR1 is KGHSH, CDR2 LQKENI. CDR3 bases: TGTGCCAGCTCACCGGAGAGACAGGGGGCGGGCACTGAAGCTTTCTTT. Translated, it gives CASSPERQGAGTEAFF. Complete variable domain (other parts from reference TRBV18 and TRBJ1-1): NAGVMQNPRHLVRRRGQEARLRCSPMKGHSHVYWYRQLPEEGLKFMVYLQKENIIDESGMPKERFSAEFPKEGPSILRIQQVVRGDSAAYFCASSPERQGAGTEAFFGQGTRLTVV.

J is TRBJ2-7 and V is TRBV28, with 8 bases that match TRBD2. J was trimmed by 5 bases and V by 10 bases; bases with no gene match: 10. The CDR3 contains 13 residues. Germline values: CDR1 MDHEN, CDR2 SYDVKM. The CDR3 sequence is CATLRSGSNEQYF. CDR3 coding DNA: TGTGCCACCCTTCGAAGCGGGAGTAACGAGCAGTACTTC.

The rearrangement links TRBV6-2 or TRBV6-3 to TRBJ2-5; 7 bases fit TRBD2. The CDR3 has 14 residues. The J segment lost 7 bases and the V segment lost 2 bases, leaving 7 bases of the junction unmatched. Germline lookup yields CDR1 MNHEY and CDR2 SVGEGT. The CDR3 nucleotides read TGTGCCAGCAGTTACGGGGGGGTCTTCGTGACCCAGTACTTC. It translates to CASSYGGVFVTQYF.

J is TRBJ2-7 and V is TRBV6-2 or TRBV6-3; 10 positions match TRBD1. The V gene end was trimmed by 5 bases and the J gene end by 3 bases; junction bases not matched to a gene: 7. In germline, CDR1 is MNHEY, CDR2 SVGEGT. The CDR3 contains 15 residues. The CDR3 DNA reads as TGTGCCAGCAGTCAGGCCGGGACAGGGGACTACGAGCAGTACTTC. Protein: CASSQAGTGDYEQYF.

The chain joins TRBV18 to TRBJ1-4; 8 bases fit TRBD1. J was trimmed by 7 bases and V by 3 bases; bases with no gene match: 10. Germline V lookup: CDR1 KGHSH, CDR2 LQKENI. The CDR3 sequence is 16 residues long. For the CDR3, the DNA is TGTGCCAGCTCACCCGAAAAGGACAGGGTTGGTGAAAAACTGTTTTTT. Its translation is CASSPEKDRVGEKLFF.

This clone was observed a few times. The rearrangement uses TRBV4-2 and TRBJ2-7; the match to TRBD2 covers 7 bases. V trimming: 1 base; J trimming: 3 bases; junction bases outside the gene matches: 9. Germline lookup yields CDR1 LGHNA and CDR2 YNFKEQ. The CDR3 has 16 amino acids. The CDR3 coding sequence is TGTGCCAGCAGCCAAGGGGTTGGCGGGAGCTTCTACGAGCAGTACTTC. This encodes CASSQGVGGSFYEQYF.

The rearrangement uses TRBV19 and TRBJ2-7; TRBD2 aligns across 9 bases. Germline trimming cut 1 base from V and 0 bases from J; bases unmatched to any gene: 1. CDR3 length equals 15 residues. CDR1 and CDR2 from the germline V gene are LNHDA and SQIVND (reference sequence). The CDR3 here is CASSIGSGGSYEQYF. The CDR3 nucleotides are TGTGCCAGTAGTATAGGTAGCGGGGGCTCCTACGAGCAGTACTTC.

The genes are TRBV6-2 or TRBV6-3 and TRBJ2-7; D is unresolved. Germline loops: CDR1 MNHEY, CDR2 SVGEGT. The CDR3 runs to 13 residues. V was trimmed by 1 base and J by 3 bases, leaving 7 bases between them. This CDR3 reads CASSYFRYYEQYF. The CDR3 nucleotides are TGTGCCAGCAGTTACTTCCGTTACTACGAGCAGTACTTC.

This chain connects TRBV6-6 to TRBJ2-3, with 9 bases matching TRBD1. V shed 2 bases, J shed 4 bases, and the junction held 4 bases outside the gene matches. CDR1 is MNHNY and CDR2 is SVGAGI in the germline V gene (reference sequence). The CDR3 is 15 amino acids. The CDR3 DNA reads TGTGCCAGCAGTTACCTTAGGACAGGGGCAGATACGCAGTATTTT. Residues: CASSYLRTGADTQYF.

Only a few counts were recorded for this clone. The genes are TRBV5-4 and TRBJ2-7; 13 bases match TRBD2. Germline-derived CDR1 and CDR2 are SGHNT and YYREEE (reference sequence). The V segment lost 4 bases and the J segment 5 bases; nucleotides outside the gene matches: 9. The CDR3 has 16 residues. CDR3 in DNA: TGTGCCAGCAGCCCAGGGACTAGCGGGGCTTTGGACGAGCAGTACTTC. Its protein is CASSPGTSGALDEQYF.

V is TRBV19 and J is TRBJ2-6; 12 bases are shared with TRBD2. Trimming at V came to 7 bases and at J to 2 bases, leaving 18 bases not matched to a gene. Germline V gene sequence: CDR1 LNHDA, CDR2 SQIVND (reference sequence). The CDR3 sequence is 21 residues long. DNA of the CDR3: TGTGCCAGTATGATTGGACTAGCGGGAACCAGGTCCTTTACTGGGGCCAACGTCCTGACTTTC. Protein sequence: CASMIGLAGTRSFTGANVLTF.

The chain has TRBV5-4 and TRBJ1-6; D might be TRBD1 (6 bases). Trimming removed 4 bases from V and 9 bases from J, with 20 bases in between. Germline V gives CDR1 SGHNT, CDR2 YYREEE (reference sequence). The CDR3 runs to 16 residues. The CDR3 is CASSRARGTHSSPLHF. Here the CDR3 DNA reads TGTGCCAGCAGCAGAGCGAGGGGGACACACAGTTCACCCCTCCACTTT.

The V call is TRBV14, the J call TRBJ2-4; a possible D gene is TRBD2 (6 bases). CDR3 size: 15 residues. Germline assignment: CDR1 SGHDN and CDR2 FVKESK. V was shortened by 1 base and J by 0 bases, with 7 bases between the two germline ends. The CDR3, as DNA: TGTGCCAGCAGCCAAGGGGGACTAGCCAAAAACATTCAGTACTTC. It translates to CASSQGGLAKNIQYF.

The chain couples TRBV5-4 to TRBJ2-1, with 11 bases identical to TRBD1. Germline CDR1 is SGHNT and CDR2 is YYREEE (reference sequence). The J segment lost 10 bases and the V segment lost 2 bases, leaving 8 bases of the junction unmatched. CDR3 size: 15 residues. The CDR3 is CASSFGTGGMREQFF. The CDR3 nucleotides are TGTGCCAGCAGCTTCGGGACAGGGGGGATGAGGGAGCAGTTCTTC.